This T cell receptor (beta chain) was observed in a study of technical replicates of blood from a few donors listed by TCRdb under 2017. The junction shows trimming of 0 bases on V and 5 bases on J, plus 14 bases between the germline ends. The CDR3 starts with the cysteine, ends with the phenylalanine, and has 15 residues. The read is trimmed to its CDR3 DNA, 45 bases read in frame from base 1. Based on the germline V gene (reference sequence), the CDR1 and CDR2 sequences are LNHNV and YYDKDF. The method behind the library was the immunoSEQ multiplex PCR assay. TCRdb mirrors the immuneACCESS table, restricted to in-frame sequences. Some clones are absent from its copies; in checked studies, under half trace to an unresolved V gene, and the reason for the others is unknown. The sample table records over 50,000 clones; roughly 92% of these occur just once. In total, the top ten clones hold 4.3% of the sample.

Remarks on this clone: Its target antigen remains unknown. Base-call qualities are not available, and no considerably larger clone is one nucleotide away.

The sample comprised PBMCs. The chain is encoded by TRBV15 joined to TRBJ2-7; TRBD1 is possibly the D segment (7 matching bases). This TCR came from a human donor in good health. Some clones in this sample may be carry-over from other donors' samples. The CDR3 amino acid sequence is: CATSREVEGADEQYF. The sequenced DNA is TGTGCCACCAGCAGAGAGGTGGAGGGGGCTGACGAGCAGTACTTC.